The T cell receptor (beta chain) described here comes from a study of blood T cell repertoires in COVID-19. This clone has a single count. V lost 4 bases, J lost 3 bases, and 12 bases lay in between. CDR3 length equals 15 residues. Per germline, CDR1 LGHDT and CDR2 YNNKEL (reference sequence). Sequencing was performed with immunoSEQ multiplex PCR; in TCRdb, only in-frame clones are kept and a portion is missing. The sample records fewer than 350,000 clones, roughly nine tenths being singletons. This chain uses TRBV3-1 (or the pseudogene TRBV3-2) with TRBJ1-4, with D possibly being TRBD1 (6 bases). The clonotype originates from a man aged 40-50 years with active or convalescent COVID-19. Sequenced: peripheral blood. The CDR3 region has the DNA TGTGCCAGCAGCCCAGGGGTCGCTTCTAATGAAAAACTGTTTTTT. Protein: CASSPGVASNEKLFF.